These 2 T cell receptor beta chains were sequenced from one sample in a study of blood T cell repertoires in COVID-19. Here immunoSEQ multiplex PCR was the method, and the copy in TCRdb shows in-frame clones only, minus some. The sample consists of roughly 120,000 clones, approximately 87% of them appearing once. The sequenced sample consisted of peripheral blood. Every receptor here comes from a woman in her 70s with acute or convalescent COVID-19.

The V call is TRBV3-1 (or the pseudogene TRBV3-2), the J call TRBJ1-5; D is ambiguous. CDR1 and CDR2 from the germline V gene are LGHDT and YNNKEL (reference sequence). The CDR3 consists of 14 residues. Trimming pared 4 bases from V and 5 bases from J, leaving 12 bases between. The CDR3: CASSRASGDQPQHF. CDR3 nucleotides: TGTGCCAGCAGCCGAGCCTCAGGCGATCAGCCCCAGCATTTT.

The sample holds one count of this clone. The rearrangement uses TRBV5-1 and TRBJ2-3, with 9 bases matching TRBD2. Germline trimming cut 2 bases from V and 6 bases from J; bases unmatched to any gene: 4. The CDR3 consists of 14 residues. The germline V gene has CDR1 SGHRS and CDR2 YFSETQ. CDR3 protein: CASSFGGGADTQYF. The CDR3 DNA reads as TGCGCCAGCAGCTTCGGCGGGGGGGCTGATACGCAGTATTTT.